The subject of this entry is one TCR beta chain. The antigen remains unidentified. This record belongs to a study of cytomegalovirus exposure and HLA in healthy donors. Generated by immunoSEQ multiplex PCR, the TCRdb table keeps only in-frame clones and is missing some. The sample has just over 80,000 clones, around 96% seen once; the top ten hold approximately 1.3%. The CDR3 contains 16 residues. With 1 base clipped from V and 0 bases from J, the junction kept 5 bases outside the gene matches. The germline gives CDR1 GTSNPN, CDR2 SVGIG (reference sequence). Donors came from a validation cohort of 95 to 150 subjects, distinct from the first 666-subject cohort. General observations from the study: Accounts indicate the classifier identified cytomegalovirus status with strong specificity and sensitivity. Cytomegalovirus association was listed for around 180 TCR beta chains.

This chain connects TRBV30 to TRBJ2-1; 8 bases line up with TRBD2. This TCR was sampled from a young woman in good health and CMV-seronegative. Sequencing was carried out using PBMCs. CDR3: CAWSGGSGSSYNEQFF. The CDR3 DNA follows: TGTGCCTGGAGTGGGGGAAGCGGGAGCTCCTACAATGAGCAGTTCTTC.